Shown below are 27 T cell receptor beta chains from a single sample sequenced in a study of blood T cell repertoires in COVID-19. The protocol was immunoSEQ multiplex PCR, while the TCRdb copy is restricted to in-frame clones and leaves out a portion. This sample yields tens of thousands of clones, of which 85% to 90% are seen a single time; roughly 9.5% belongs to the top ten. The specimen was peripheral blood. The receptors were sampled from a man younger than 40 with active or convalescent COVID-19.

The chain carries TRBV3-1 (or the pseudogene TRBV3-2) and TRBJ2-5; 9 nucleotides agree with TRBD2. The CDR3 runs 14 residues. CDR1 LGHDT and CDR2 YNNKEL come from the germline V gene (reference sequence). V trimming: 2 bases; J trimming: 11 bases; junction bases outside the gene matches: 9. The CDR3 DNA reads TGTGCCAGCAGCCAATTGTCTAGCGGGGCGCAGCAGTACTTC. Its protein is CASSQLSSGAQQYF.

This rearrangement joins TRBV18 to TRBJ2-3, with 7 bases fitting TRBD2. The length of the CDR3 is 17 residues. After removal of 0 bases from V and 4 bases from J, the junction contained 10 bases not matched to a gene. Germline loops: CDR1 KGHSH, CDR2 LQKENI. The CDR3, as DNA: TGTGCCAGCTCACCACCGAAAGGTGGGAGGGTGGCAGATACGCAGTATTTT. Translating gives CASSPPKGGRVADTQYF.

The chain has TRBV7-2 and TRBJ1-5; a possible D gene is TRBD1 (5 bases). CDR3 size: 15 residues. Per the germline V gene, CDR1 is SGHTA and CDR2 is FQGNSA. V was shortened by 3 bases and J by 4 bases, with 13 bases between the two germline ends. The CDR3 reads CASSFLGVSNQPQHF. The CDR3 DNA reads TGTGCCAGCAGCTTCCTAGGGGTCTCAAATCAGCCCCAGCATTTT.

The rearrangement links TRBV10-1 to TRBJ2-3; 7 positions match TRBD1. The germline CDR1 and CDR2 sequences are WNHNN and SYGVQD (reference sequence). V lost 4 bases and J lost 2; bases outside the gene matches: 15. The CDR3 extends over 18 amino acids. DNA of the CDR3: TGCGCCAGCAGTGGGACCACCGGACAGGCCGCCCCCACAGATACGCAGTATTTT. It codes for CASSGTTGQAAPTDTQYF.

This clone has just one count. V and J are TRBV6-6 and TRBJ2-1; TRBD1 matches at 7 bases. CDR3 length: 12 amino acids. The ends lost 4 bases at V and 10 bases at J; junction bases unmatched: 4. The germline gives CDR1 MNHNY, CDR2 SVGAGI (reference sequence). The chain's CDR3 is CASSSPRGEQFF. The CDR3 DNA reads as TGTGCCAGCAGTTCCCCCAGGGGGGAGCAGTTCTTC.

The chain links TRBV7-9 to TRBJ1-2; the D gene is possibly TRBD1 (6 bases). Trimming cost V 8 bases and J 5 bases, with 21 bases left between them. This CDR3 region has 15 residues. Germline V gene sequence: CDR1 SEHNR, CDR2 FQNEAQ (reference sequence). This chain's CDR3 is CASGTGTNIGYGYTF. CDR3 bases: TGTGCCAGCGGAACCGGGACAAACATTGGGTATGGCTACACCTTC.

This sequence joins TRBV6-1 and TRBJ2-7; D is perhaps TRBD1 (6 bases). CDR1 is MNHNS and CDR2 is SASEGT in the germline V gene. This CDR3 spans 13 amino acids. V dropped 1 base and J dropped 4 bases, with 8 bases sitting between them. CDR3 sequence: CASSEGGTYEQYF. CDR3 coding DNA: TGTGCCAGCAGTGAAGGGGGGACATACGAGCAGTACTTC.

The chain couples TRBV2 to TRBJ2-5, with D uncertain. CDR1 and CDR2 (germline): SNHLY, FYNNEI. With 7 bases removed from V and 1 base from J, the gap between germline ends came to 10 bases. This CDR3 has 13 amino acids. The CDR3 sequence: CASTSTAQETQYF. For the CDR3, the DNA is TGTGCCAGCACCTCCACAGCCCAAGAGACCCAGTACTTC.

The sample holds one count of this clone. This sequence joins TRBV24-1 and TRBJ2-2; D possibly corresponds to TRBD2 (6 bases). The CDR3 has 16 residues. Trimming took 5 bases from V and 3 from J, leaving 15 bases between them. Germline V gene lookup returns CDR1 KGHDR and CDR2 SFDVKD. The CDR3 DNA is TGTGCCACCAGTGTAGGGCGGGGCAGAGACACCGGGGAGCTGTTTTTT. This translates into CATSVGRGRDTGELFF.

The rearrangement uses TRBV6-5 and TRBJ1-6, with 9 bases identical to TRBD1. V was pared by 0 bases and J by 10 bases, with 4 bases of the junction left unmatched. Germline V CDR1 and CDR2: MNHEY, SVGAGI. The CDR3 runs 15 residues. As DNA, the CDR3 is TGTGCCAGCAGTTACTCGAGGACAGGGGAATCACCCCTCCACTTT. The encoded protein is CASSYSRTGESPLHF.

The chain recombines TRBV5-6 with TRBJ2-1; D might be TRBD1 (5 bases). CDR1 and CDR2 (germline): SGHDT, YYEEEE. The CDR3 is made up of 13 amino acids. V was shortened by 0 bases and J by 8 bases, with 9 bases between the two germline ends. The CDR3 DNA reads TGTGCCAGCAGCTTGGGCCAGGGCGATGAGCAGTTCTTC. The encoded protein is CASSLGQGDEQFF.

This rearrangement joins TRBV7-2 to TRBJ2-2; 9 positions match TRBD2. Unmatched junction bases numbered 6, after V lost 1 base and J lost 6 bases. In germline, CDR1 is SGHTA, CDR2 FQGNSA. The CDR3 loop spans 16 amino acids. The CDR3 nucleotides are TGTGCCAGCAGCTTAGGCGGCGGGAGGGCTCCCGGGGAGCTGTTTTTT. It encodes CASSLGGGRAPGELFF.

CDR3 amino acids: CASSLLTGGGTYEQYV. The CDR3 region has the DNA TGTGCCAGCAGCTTACTCACAGGGGGAGGAACTTACGAGCAGTACGTC. This sequence joins TRBV11-3 and TRBJ2-7; 8 nucleotides match TRBD1. Per germline, CDR1 SGHNT and CDR2 YENEEA. The CDR3 loop spans 16 amino acids. V gave up 2 bases and J gave up 4 bases; unmatched junction bases: 10.

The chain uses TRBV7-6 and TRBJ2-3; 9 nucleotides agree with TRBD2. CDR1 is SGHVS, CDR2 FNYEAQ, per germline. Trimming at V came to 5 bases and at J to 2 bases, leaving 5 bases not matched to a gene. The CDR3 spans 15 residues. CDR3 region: CASSPRLAATDTQYF. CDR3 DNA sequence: TGTGCCAGCAGCCCAAGACTAGCGGCCACAGATACGCAGTATTTT. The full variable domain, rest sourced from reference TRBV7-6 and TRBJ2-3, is GAGVSQSPRYKVTKRGQDVALRCDPISGHVSLYWYRQALGQGPEFLTYFNYEAQQDKSGLPNDRFSAERPEGSISTLTIQRTEQRDSAMYRCASSPRLAATDTQYFGPGTRLTVL.

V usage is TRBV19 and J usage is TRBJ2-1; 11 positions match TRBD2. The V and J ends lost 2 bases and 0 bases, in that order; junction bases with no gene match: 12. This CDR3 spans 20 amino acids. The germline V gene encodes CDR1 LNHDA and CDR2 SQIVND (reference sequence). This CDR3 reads CASSISSTSGSSSSYNEQFF. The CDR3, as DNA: TGTGCCAGTAGTATAAGTTCCACTAGCGGGAGTTCAAGCTCCTACAATGAGCAGTTCTTC.

CDR3 residues: CASSPLDRVGTEAFF. CDR3 sequence (DNA): TGTGCCAGTAGTCCTCTAGACAGGGTAGGCACTGAAGCTTTCTTT. This sequence joins TRBV19 and TRBJ1-1, with TRBD1 matching over 7 bases. The CDR3 spans 15 residues. Germline-derived CDR1 and CDR2 are LNHDA and SQIVND (reference sequence). Losses at the gene ends were 5 bases for V and 4 bases for J; bases not matched to a gene: 10.

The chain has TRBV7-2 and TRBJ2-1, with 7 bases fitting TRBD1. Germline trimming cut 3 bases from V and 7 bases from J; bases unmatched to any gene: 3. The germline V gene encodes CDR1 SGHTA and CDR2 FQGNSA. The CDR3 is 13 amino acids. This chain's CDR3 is CASSFGQENEQFF. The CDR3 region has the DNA TGTGCCAGCAGCTTTGGACAGGAGAATGAGCAGTTCTTC. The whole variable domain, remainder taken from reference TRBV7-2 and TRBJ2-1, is GAGVSQSPSNKVTEKGKDVELRCDPISGHTALYWYRQSLGQGLEFLIYFQGNSAPDKSGLPSDRFSAERTGGSVSTLTIQRTQQEDSAVYLCASSFGQENEQFFGPGTRLTVL.

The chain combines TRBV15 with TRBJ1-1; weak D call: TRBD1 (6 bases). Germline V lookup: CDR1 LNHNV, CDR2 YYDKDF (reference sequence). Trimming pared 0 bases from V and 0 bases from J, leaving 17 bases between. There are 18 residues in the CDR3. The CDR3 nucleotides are TGTGCCACCAGCAGAGATCTGGGCTTCAGGGGTTTGAACACTGAAGCTTTCTTT. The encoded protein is CATSRDLGFRGLNTEAFF.

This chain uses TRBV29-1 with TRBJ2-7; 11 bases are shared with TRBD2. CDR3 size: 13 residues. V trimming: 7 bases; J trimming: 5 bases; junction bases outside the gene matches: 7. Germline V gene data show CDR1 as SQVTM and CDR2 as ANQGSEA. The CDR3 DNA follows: TGCAGCGCAATAGCGGGGGGGCTAGACGAGCAGTACTTC. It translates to CSAIAGGLDEQYF.

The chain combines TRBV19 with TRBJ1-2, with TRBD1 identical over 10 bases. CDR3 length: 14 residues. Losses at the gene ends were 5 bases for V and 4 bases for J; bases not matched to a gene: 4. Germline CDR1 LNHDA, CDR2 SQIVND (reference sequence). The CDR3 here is CASSGTGVSYGYTF. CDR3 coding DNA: TGTGCCAGTAGTGGGACAGGGGTGTCCTATGGCTACACCTTC.

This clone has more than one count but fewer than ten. The CDR3 sequence is CASSSDSEKLFF. CDR3 DNA: TGTGCCAGCAGCTCGGACAGTGAAAAACTGTTTTTT. The chain recombines TRBV5-5 with TRBJ1-4; D is perhaps TRBD1 (6 bases). In germline, CDR1 is SGHKS, CDR2 YYEKEE (reference sequence). Between the trimmed V and J ends, which lost 3 bases and 7 bases, there was a span of 7 bases. The CDR3 runs 12 residues.

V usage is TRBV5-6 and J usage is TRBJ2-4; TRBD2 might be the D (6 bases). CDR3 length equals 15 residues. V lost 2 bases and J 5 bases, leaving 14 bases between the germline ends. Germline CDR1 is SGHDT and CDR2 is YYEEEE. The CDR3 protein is CASSLRGFTQNIQYF. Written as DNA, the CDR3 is TGTGCCAGCAGCTTACGGGGGTTTACCCAAAACATTCAGTACTTC.

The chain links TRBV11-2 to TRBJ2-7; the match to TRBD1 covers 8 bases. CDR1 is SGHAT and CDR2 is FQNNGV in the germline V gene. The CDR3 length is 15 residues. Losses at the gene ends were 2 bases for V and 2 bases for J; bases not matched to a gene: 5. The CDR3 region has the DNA TGTGCCAGCAGCTTATGGGGACAGGTCCCCTACGAGCAGTACTTC. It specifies CASSLWGQVPYEQYF.

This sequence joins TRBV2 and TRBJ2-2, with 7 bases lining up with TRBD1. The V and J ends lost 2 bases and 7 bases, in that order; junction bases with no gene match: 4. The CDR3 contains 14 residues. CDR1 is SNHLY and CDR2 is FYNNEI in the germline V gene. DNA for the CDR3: TGTGCCAGCAGTGAACGAGGGGGCGGCGGGGAGCTGTTTTTT. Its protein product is CASSERGGGGELFF.

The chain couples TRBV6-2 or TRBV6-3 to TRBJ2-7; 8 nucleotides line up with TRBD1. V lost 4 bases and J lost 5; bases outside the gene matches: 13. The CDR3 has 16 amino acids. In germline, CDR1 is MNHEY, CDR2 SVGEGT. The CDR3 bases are TGTGCCAGCAGTTCCATATTGGACAGGGCATCCCACGAGCAGTACTTC. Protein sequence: CASSSILDRASHEQYF.

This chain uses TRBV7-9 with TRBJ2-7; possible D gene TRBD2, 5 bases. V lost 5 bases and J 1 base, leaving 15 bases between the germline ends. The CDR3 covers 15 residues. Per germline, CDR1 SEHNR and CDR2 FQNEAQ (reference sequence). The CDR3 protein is CASSRSRTGSYEQYF. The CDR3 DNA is TGTGCCAGCAGCCGGTCCCGGACGGGGTCCTACGAGCAGTACTTC.

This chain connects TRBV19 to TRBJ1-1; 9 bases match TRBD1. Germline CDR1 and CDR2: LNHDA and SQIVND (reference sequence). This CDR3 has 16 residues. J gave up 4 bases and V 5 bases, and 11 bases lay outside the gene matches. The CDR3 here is CASSPHFTGGFTEAFF. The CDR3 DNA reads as TGTGCCAGTAGTCCACACTTTACAGGGGGCTTCACTGAAGCTTTCTTT.